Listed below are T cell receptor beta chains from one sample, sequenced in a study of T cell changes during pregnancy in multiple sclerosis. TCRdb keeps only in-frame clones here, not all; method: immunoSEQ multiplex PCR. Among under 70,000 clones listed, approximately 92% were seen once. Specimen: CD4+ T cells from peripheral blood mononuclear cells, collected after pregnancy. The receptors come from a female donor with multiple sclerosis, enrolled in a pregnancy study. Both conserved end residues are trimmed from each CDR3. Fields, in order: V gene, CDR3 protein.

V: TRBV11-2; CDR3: ASSFREKLF
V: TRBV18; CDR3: ASSPLGGSNQPQH
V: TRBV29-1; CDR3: SVGVSGDSPLH
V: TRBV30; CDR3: AWSVLDRDNSPLH
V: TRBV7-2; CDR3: ASSKSSYEQY
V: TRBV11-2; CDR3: ASSSRGSGNTIY
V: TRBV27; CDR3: ASSLLTANTGELF
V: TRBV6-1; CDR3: ASSESSGGARTQY
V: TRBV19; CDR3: ASSTPGQGYGYT
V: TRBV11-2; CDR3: ASSLSLRGEAF
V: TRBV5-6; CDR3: ASSLAQGTYGYT
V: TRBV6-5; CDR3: ATTGSGNTIY
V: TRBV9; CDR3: ASSVVQGQGEAF
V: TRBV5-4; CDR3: ASSWRQGNEQY
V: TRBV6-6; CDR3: ASSLGQQGSDTQY
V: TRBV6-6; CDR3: ASSGTTNTGELF
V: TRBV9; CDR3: ASSLRDNGYT
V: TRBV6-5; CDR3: ASRRADRGSYGYT
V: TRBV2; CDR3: ASRGRESQY
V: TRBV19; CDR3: ASSIGLAGYYNEQF
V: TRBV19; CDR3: ATRRQWNQPQH
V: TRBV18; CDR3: ASSSEQGDYGYT
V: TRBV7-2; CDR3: ASSSPTGRNTEAF
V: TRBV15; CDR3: ATSGTGWDNEQF
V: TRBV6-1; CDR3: ASRNFGTADSQY
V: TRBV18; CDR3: ASSPTLDSYGYT
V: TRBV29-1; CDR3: SVEAPRFGTDTQY
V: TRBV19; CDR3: ASSIDGGGLRELF
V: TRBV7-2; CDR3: ASSLESGAGANVLT
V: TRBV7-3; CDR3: ASSRDRDSPLH
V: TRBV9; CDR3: ASSERDRDEQY
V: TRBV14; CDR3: ASSPRQGTNEKLF
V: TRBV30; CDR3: AWSGGGGETQY
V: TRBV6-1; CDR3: ASSEVLKGQGTYGYT
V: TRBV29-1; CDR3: SVVAGGVGYT